This T cell receptor beta chain was identified in a study of shared clonotypes between healthy human individuals. About the study: CD4 naive cells filled three plates per donor, CD4 memory three, CD8 naive two and CD8 memory one.

As to this clone: Its antigen is still unknown.

Study-level points and caveats: A handful of donors showed sharing of approximately 5% of naive CD4 clonotypes. In general, naive subsets displayed greater estimated richness than memory subsets did.

The V end lost 6 bases, the J end lost 3 bases, and 9 bases lay between the germline ends. Germline CDR1 and CDR2: MNHNY and SVGAGI (reference sequence). This CDR3 contains 12 residues. Profiled with immunoSEQ multiplex PCR; TCRdb holds only in-frame clones, not every one. The sample comprises 300,000 or so clones, about 74% of which are singletons, and 10% rests with the top ten. Sequencing was carried out using memory CD4+ T cells sorted from blood. As for subset: CD45RA-negative fraction. The V gene is TRBV6-6, the J gene TRBJ2-7, with D unclear. This sequence was found in a man aged 30 to 45 in good health. CDR3: CASRNLGYEQYF. The CDR3 region has the DNA TGTGCCAGCAGAAACCTAGGCTACGAGCAGTACTTC.